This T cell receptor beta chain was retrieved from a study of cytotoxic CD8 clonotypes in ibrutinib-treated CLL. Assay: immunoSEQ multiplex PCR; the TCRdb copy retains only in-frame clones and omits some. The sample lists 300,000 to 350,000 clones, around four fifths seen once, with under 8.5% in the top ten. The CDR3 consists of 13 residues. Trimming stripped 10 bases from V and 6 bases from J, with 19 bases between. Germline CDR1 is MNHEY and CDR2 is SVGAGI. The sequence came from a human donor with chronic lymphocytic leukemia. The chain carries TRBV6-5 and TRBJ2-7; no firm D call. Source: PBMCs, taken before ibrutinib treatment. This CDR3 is CATFFGRAGEQYF. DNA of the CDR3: TGTGCCACCTTTTTTGGAAGGGCTGGCGAGCAGTACTTC.